This note documents a single TCR beta chain sequence. Assay used: immunoSEQ multiplex PCR; TCRdb lists only in-frame clones, some missing. The repertoire holds under 250,000 clones, with 84% as singletons. The data belong to a study of blood T cell repertoires in COVID-19. At the level of the study: Acute-phase and convalescent COVID-19 samples originated in the United States, Italy and Spain. T cells, B-cell-depleted T cells, or PBMCs supplied cDNA or gDNA.

Germline lookup yields CDR1 LNHDA and CDR2 SQIVND (reference sequence). CDR3 length: 15 residues. Trimming shortened V by 5 bases and J by 1 base, and 12 bases separated the two germline ends. This receptor was taken from a man aged 50-59 years with active or convalescent COVID-19. The sequenced sample consisted of peripheral blood. This chain uses TRBV19 with TRBJ1-5, with TRBD1 as a possible D gene (5 bases). CDR3 sequence (DNA): TGTGCCAGTAGTGGTCAGGGATTCAGCAATCAGCCCCAGCATTTT. It translates to CASSGQGFSNQPQHF.